This paragraph covers one T cell receptor beta chain sequence. This sample was taken from a study of T-cell memory formation after mild COVID-19. CDR1 and CDR2 from the germline V gene are MNHEY and SVGAGI. J lost 6 bases, V lost 5 bases, and 11 bases had no gene match. The CDR3 is 15 amino acids. In TCRdb, the 5' RACE reads were re-called with MiXCR into one record per CDR3 protein. The top ten hold more than 35% of the sample, which has fewer than 90,000 distinct CDR3 sequences, around 13% seen once. Sequenced: PBMCs or a T cell subset sorted from them (not recorded which). The chain carries TRBV6-5 and TRBJ1-2; 8 bases line up with TRBD1. This clonotype originated in a man between 18 and 35 years old who had mild COVID-19 (a few samples of this study predate the infection). Cell type and time point are not known. In DNA, the CDR3 is TGTGCCAGCAGTCCCTTTCGGACAGGGATGAATGGCTACACCTTC. Amino acids: CASSPFRTGMNGYTF.